This record concerns one T cell receptor beta chain sequence. Trimming cost V 5 bases and J 1 base; bases outside gene matches: 7. Germline values: CDR1 MNHEY, CDR2 SMNVEV (reference sequence). The CDR3 is made up of 15 amino acids. This sample stems from a study of control samples from healthy donors and cancer patients. The data were produced by immunoSEQ multiplex PCR, yet TCRdb's version contains in-frame clones alone and is incomplete. The repertoire holds roughly 400,000 clones, with over 75% as singletons. The chain employs TRBV27 and TRBJ1-2, with 7 bases lining up with TRBD1. Sequencing was done on a sample of PBMCs. The receptor was derived from a man aged 35 to 55 with head and neck cancer. CDR3 residues: CASSLRTGRNYGYTF. The CDR3 nucleotides are TGTGCCAGCAGTCTGAGGACAGGACGTAACTATGGCTACACCTTC.